The source of this T cell receptor (beta chain) is a study of blood T cell repertoires in COVID-19. Overall study context: The origin of the acute and convalescent COVID-19 samples was the United States, Italy and Spain. From T cells, B-cell-depleted T cells, or PBMCs came the material, which was cDNA or gDNA.

As processed by the authors: Amplification from reference gene primers served as the basis for estimated nucleated cell counts. Measured with immunoSEQ multiplex PCR; TCRdb has only the in-frame clones, and not every one. The V and J calls and clone size were taken over from that table, and D and trimming were inferred from the DNA. The data show tens of thousands of clones, with roughly 84% seen just once and roughly 1.6% held by the top ten. CDR1 is LGHNA, CDR2 YNFKEQ, per germline. With V trimmed by 0 bases and J by 0 bases, 4 bases remained unmatched. The CDR3 totals 16 residues. Sequenced sample: peripheral blood. The J gene is TRBJ2-7, the V gene TRBV4-2, with 8 bases lining up with TRBD1. The receptor was isolated from a man aged 50 or older with acute or convalescent COVID-19. CDR3 loop: CASSQEQGDHSYEQYF. Written as DNA, the CDR3 is TGTGCCAGCAGCCAAGAACAGGGGGACCACTCCTACGAGCAGTACTTC.